The 7 T cell receptor beta chains below all came from one sample that was sequenced in a study of T cell changes during pregnancy in multiple sclerosis. Sequencing was performed with immunoSEQ multiplex PCR; in TCRdb, only in-frame clones are kept and a portion is missing. The sample has approximately 21,000 clones; about 85% are singletons. Sequences were derived from CD8+ T cells from peripheral blood mononuclear cells, sampled in the third trimester of pregnancy. The receptors here all came from a female donor in good health, enrolled as a control in a pregnancy study.

The chain recombines TRBV7-9 with TRBJ2-2; 7 bases map to TRBD2. The CDR3 is 15 amino acids. CDR1 is SEHNR, CDR2 FQNEAQ, per germline (reference sequence). Losses at the gene ends were 0 bases for V and 7 bases for J; bases not matched to a gene: 5. As DNA, the CDR3 is TGTGCCAGCAGCTTAGCGCTCCCGGGAGGCGGGGAGCTGTTTTTT. It translates to CASSLALPGGGELFF.

This clone was seen only a few times. This chain links TRBV6-1 with TRBJ1-6; 8 nucleotides agree with TRBD1. The germline V gene encodes CDR1 MNHNS and CDR2 SASEGT. The CDR3 length is 15 residues. J was trimmed by 5 bases and V by 3 bases; bases with no gene match: 3. The CDR3 loop is CASSELTGDNSPLHF. The CDR3 nucleotides are TGTGCCAGCAGTGAGCTGACAGGGGATAATTCACCCCTCCACTTT.

As for this clone: It is unclear where the CDR3 begins or ends on the DNA, so no DNA is shown, and the CDR3 is as TCRdb lists it. The chain recombines TRBV6-1 with TRBJ2-7; no check of the table's D call, TRBD2, against the DNA was made. Per germline, CDR1 MNHNS and CDR2 SASEGT. The CDR3 length equals 13 residues, ends included. The CDR3 sequence: CASILVGGYEQYF.

V usage is TRBV29-1 and J usage is TRBJ2-2; D may be TRBD1 (5 bases). V was clipped by 4 bases and J by 0 bases, with 6 bases between them. CDR1 is SQVTM and CDR2 is ANQGSEA in the germline V gene. The CDR3 is made up of 13 amino acids. The DNA of the CDR3 is TGCAGCGTTGGGGGCGCGAACACCGGGGAGCTGTTTTTT. Amino acids: CSVGGANTGELFF.

The chain uses TRBV5-6 and TRBJ2-1; 7 positions agree with TRBD1. The CDR3 totals 15 residues. The germline V gene has CDR1 SGHDT and CDR2 YYEEEE. J lost 2 bases, V lost 0 bases, and 2 bases had no gene match. The CDR3 is CASSLGTGAYNEQFF. The CDR3 DNA reads as TGTGCCAGCAGCTTGGGGACAGGCGCCTACAATGAGCAGTTCTTC.

This sequence joins TRBV5-1 and TRBJ1-5; D ambiguous. Deletions cut 1 base from V and 0 bases from J, with 14 bases between. There are 17 residues in the CDR3. Looked up from germline, CDR1 is SGHRS and CDR2 is YFSETQ. As DNA, the CDR3 is TGCGCCAGCAGCTTGCGGCAGCGAGGCTATAGCAATCAGCCCCAGCATTTT. Amino acid sequence: CASSLRQRGYSNQPQHF.

J is TRBJ2-7 and V is TRBV9, with D hard to call. V lost 3 bases and J lost 1, with 11 bases in between. Per the germline V gene, CDR1 is SGDLS and CDR2 is YYNGEE. This CDR3 region has 14 residues. CDR3 nucleotides: TGTGCCAGCAGCGCAAGTTACTTATCCTACGAGCAGTACTTC. It is translated as CASSASYLSYEQYF.